The T cell receptor (beta chain) under discussion was sequenced for a study of beta chain features in type 1 diabetes. V was clipped by 2 bases and J by 8 bases, with 7 bases between them. The CDR3 extends over 13 amino acids. The germline CDR1 and CDR2 sequences are MNHNY and SVGAGI (reference sequence). Every isolated RNA sample was fully reverse transcribed, so sequencing captured expressed TCRB transcripts. Method: immunoSEQ multiplex PCR; TCRdb's copy keeps in-frame clones and lacks some. In the table there are 200,000 to 300,000 clones, 13% to 15% of which are singletons. This clone was detected only a few times.

The chain has TRBV6-6 and TRBJ1-6; no clear D gene. The origin of this receptor is a woman aged 40-49 years in good health. Sequencing input: naive CD4+ T cells from blood. The CDR3 region has the DNA TGTGCCAGCAGTTACGGAGGTGATTCACCCCTCCACTTT. Protein sequence: CASSYGGDSPLHF.